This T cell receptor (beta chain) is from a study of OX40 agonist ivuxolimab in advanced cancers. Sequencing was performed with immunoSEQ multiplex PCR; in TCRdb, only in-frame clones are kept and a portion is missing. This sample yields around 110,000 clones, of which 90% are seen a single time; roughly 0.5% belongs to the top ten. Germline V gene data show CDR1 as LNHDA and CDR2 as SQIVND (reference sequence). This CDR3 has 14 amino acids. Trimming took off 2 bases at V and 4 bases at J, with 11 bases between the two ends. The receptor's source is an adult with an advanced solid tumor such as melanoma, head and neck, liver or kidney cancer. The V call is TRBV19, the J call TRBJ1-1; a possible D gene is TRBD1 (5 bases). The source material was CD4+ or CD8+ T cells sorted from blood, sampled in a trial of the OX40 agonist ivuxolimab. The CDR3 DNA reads TGTGCCAGTAGTATACAAGGGGAGGGCACTGAAGCTTTCTTT. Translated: CASSIQGEGTEAFF.